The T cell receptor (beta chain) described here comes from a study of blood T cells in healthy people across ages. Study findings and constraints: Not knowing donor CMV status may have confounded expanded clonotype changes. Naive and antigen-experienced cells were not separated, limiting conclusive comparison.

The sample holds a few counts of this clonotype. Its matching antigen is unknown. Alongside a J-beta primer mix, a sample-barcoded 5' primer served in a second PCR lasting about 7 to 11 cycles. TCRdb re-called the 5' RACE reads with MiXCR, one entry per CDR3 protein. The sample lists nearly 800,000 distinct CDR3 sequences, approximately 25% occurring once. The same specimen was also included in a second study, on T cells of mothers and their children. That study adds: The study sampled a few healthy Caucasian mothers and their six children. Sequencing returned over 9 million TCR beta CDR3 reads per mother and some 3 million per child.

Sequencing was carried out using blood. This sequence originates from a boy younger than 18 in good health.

CDR3 protein: CASSLAGSSSGANVLTF. The DNA for the CDR3 is TGTGCCAGCAGCTTAGCCGGCTCTAGCTCTGGGGCCAACGTCCTGACTTTC. The V gene is TRBV7-2, the J gene TRBJ2-6; D is unclear. The CDR3 totals 17 residues. The V and J ends lost 0 bases and 0 bases respectively, with 9 bases between them. CDR1 SGHTA and CDR2 FQGNSA come from the germline V gene. The entire variable domain, with the rest obtained from reference TRBV7-2 and TRBJ2-6, is as follows: GAGVSQSPSNKVTEKGKDVELRCDPISGHTALYWYRQSLGQGLEFLIYFQGNSAPDKSGLPSDRFSAERTGGSVSTLTIQRTQQEDSAVYLCASSLAGSSSGANVLTFGAGSRLTVL.